These T cell receptor beta chains were read from a single sample in a study of Ad26.COV2.S vaccination and SARS-CoV-2 variants. Data came from immunoSEQ multiplex PCR; TCRdb stores just in-frame clones and leaves some out. Seen here are over 90,000 clones, less than 85% observed once, and the top ten hold around 15%. The material sequenced was peripheral blood, taken after recovery from COVID-19. These receptors were collected from a human donor who had recovered from COVID-19. Each CDR3 is given with its conserved first and last residue. The D gene is left open where the match is weak. Clone size is given for some rows only: seen once, a few or many times, or a class if the clone is expanded.

D gene: -; clone size: -; J gene: TRBJ1-2; V gene: TRBV27; CDR3 protein: CASSPPGGGYGYTF; CDR3 DNA: TGTGCCAGCAGCCCTCCGGGCGGGGGATATGGCTACACCTTC
D gene: -; clone size: -; J gene: TRBJ1-6; V gene: TRBV7-9; CDR3 protein: CASSLGGLNSPLHF; CDR3 DNA: TGTGCCAGCAGCTTAGGGGGATTGAATTCACCCCTCCACTTT
D gene: -; clone size: -; J gene: TRBJ1-5; V gene: TRBV5-4; CDR3 protein: CASSLGSNQPQHF; CDR3 DNA: TGTGCCAGCAGCTTGGGTAGCAATCAGCCCCAGCATTTT
D gene: -; clone size: -; J gene: TRBJ1-1; V gene: TRBV20-1; CDR3 protein: CSASRTGVNTEAFF; CDR3 DNA: TGCAGTGCTAGTCGGACCGGGGTGAACACTGAAGCTTTCTTT
D gene: -; clone size: -; J gene: TRBJ1-1; V gene: TRBV3-1/TRBV3-2; CDR3 protein: CASSQRAGERLNTEAFF; CDR3 DNA: TGTGCCAGCAGCCAGAGGGCGGGGGAAAGGTTGAACACTGAAGCTTTCTTT
D gene: -; clone size: -; J gene: TRBJ1-2; V gene: TRBV13; CDR3 protein: CASSFLANTAYGYTF; CDR3 DNA: TGTGCCAGCAGCTTTCTAGCGAACACCGCTTATGGCTACACCTTC
D gene: TRBD1; clone size: -; J gene: TRBJ1-5; V gene: TRBV30; CDR3 protein: CAWRATGSVDQPQHF; CDR3 DNA: TGTGCCTGGAGAGCGACAGGGTCGGTTGATCAGCCCCAGCATTTT
D gene: -; clone size: -; J gene: TRBJ1-1; V gene: TRBV4-1; CDR3 protein: CASTHRTEAFF; CDR3 DNA: TGCGCCAGCACCCACAGGACTGAAGCTTTCTTT
D gene: -; clone size: -; J gene: TRBJ1-1; V gene: TRBV6-1; CDR3 protein: CASSELGYTEAFF; CDR3 DNA: TGTGCCAGCAGTGAGTTGGGGTACACTGAAGCTTTCTTT
D gene: TRBD2; clone size: -; J gene: TRBJ2-7; V gene: TRBV5-4; CDR3 protein: CASSWGTSGWDEQYF; CDR3 DNA: TGTGCCAGCAGCTGGGGGACTAGCGGGTGGGACGAGCAGTACTTC
D gene: TRBD2; clone size: -; J gene: TRBJ2-3; V gene: TRBV3-1/TRBV3-2; CDR3 protein: CASSHRLAGGEQGTQYF; CDR3 DNA: TGTGCCAGCAGCCATCGACTAGCGGGGGGGGAGCAGGGTACGCAGTATTTT
D gene: -; clone size: -; J gene: TRBJ2-1; V gene: TRBV19; CDR3 protein: CASSFGSIGEDEQFF; CDR3 DNA: TGTGCCAGTAGTTTTGGGTCGATCGGCGAGGATGAGCAGTTCTTC
D gene: -; clone size: -; J gene: TRBJ2-7; V gene: TRBV5-1; CDR3 protein: CASSPRELIYF; CDR3 DNA: TGCGCCAGCAGCCCAAGAGAGCTTATATATTTC
D gene: -; clone size: -; J gene: TRBJ1-1; V gene: TRBV21-1; CDR3 protein: CASSKVGGDSDTEAFF; CDR3 DNA: TGTGCCAGCAGCAAAGTAGGGGGGGATTCGGACACTGAAGCTTTCTTT
D gene: -; clone size: -; J gene: TRBJ1-2; V gene: TRBV9; CDR3 protein: CASSVDRAYGYTF; CDR3 DNA: TGTGCCAGCAGCGTAGACAGGGCCTATGGCTACACCTTC
D gene: -; clone size: few; J gene: TRBJ1-1; V gene: TRBV6-5; CDR3 protein: CASIPQRSGTEAFF; CDR3 DNA: TGTGCCAGCATACCACAGAGGTCAGGCACTGAAGCTTTCTTT
D gene: -; clone size: -; J gene: TRBJ2-3; V gene: TRBV30; CDR3 protein: CAHRGLTITDTQYF; CDR3 DNA: TGTGCCCACAGAGGACTAACCATCACAGATACGCAGTATTTT
D gene: -; clone size: medium-sized; J gene: TRBJ1-1; V gene: TRBV4-2; CDR3 protein: CASSTNAAVNTEAFF; CDR3 DNA: TGTGCCAGCAGCACCAACGCGGCCGTGAACACTGAAGCTTTCTTT
D gene: -; clone size: -; J gene: TRBJ1-2; V gene: TRBV28; CDR3 protein: CASTQPERANYGYTF; CDR3 DNA: TGTGCCAGCACCCAACCGGAGCGAGCTAACTATGGCTACACCTTC
D gene: TRBD1; clone size: -; J gene: TRBJ1-2; V gene: TRBV7-2; CDR3 protein: CASSRQGLGGYTF; CDR3 DNA: TGTGCCAGCAGCCGACAGGGGTTGGGTGGCTACACCTTC
D gene: -; clone size: few; J gene: TRBJ2-7; V gene: TRBV27; CDR3 protein: CASMPRTEPRKYF; CDR3 DNA: TGTGCCAGCATGCCTCGGACCGAACCTAGGAAGTACTTC
D gene: -; clone size: -; J gene: TRBJ2-2; V gene: TRBV28; CDR3 protein: CASSPIQGFGELFF; CDR3 DNA: TGTGCCAGCAGTCCAATACAGGGATTCGGGGAGCTGTTTTTT
D gene: TRBD1; clone size: -; J gene: TRBJ2-1; V gene: TRBV2; CDR3 protein: CASSLPGTGCLF; CDR3 DNA: TGTGCCAGCAGTTTACCTGGGACAGGTTGTCTCTTC
D gene: -; clone size: -; J gene: TRBJ2-3; V gene: TRBV2; CDR3 protein: CASRNLLGTQYF; CDR3 DNA: TGTGCCAGCAGGAACCTGTTGGGTACGCAGTATTTT
D gene: -; clone size: -; J gene: TRBJ1-1; V gene: TRBV6-6; CDR3 protein: CASRGGQNTEAFF; CDR3 DNA: TGTGCCAGCAGGGGGGGACAGAACACTGAAGCTTTCTTT
D gene: -; clone size: once; J gene: TRBJ2-3; V gene: TRBV7-9; CDR3 protein: CASSDSADTQYF; CDR3 DNA: TGTGCCAGCAGCGACAGTGCAGATACGCAGTATTTT
D gene: TRBD2; clone size: -; J gene: TRBJ2-1; V gene: TRBV13; CDR3 protein: CASSSILAGGRYNEQFF; CDR3 DNA: TGTGCCAGCAGCTCTATACTAGCGGGGGGGCGCTACAATGAGCAGTTCTTC
D gene: TRBD2; clone size: -; J gene: TRBJ2-5; V gene: TRBV10-3; CDR3 protein: CAISVGSGGWETQYF; CDR3 DNA: TGTGCCATCAGTGTGGGTAGCGGGGGGTGGGAGACCCAGTACTTC
D gene: -; clone size: -; J gene: TRBJ2-2; V gene: TRBV5-1; CDR3 protein: CASSLGSYTNTGELFF; CDR3 DNA: TGCGCCAGCAGCTTGGGCAGCTATACGAACACCGGGGAGCTGTTTTTT
D gene: -; clone size: -; J gene: TRBJ2-5; V gene: TRBV6-2/TRBV6-3; CDR3 protein: CASSYPRRGLGQETQYF; CDR3 DNA: TGTGCCAGCAGTTACCCCCGGAGGGGGCTAGGCCAAGAGACCCAGTACTTC
D gene: -; clone size: many; J gene: TRBJ2-1; V gene: TRBV6-6; CDR3 protein: CASSHRTNNEQFF; CDR3 DNA: TGTGCCAGCAGTCACAGGACCAACAATGAGCAGTTCTTC
D gene: TRBD1; clone size: -; J gene: TRBJ2-2; V gene: TRBV2; CDR3 protein: CASTRDRINTGELFF; CDR3 DNA: TGTGCCAGCACCCGGGACAGGATAAACACCGGGGAGCTGTTTTTT
D gene: -; clone size: -; J gene: TRBJ2-7; V gene: TRBV12-3/TRBV12-4; CDR3 protein: CASRPQGRYEQYF; CDR3 DNA: TGTGCCAGCAGACCACAGGGGAGGTACGAGCAGTACTTC
D gene: -; clone size: -; J gene: TRBJ2-3; V gene: TRBV7-2; CDR3 protein: CASRPAGPTDTQYF; CDR3 DNA: TGTGCCAGCAGACCGGCGGGGCCCACAGATACGCAGTATTTT
D gene: -; clone size: -; J gene: TRBJ1-6; V gene: TRBV5-6; CDR3 protein: CASSFTGGYSPLHF; CDR3 DNA: TGTGCCAGCAGCTTCACCGGCGGCTATTCACCCCTCCACTTT
D gene: -; clone size: -; J gene: TRBJ1-1; V gene: TRBV5-4; CDR3 protein: CASSFGDSYTEAFF; CDR3 DNA: TGTGCCAGCAGCTTCGGCGATTCCTACACTGAAGCTTTCTTT
D gene: -; clone size: -; J gene: TRBJ1-1; V gene: TRBV7-2; CDR3 protein: CASSLGGLSTEAFF; CDR3 DNA: TGTGCCAGCAGCTTGGGGGGGCTGAGCACTGAAGCTTTCTTT
D gene: -; clone size: -; J gene: TRBJ1-1; V gene: TRBV18; CDR3 protein: CASSPRGGNMNTEAFF; CDR3 DNA: TGTGCCAGCTCACCACGGGGGGGAAACATGAACACTGAAGCTTTCTTT
D gene: -; clone size: once; J gene: TRBJ2-3; V gene: TRBV28; CDR3 protein: CASSPPPLSVSSTDTQYF; CDR3 DNA: TGTGCCAGCAGTCCTCCCCCCTTGAGCGTTTCTAGCACAGATACGCAGTATTTT
D gene: TRBD1; clone size: -; J gene: TRBJ2-1; V gene: TRBV10-3; CDR3 protein: CAIRRDRGANEQFF; CDR3 DNA: TGTGCCATCAGAAGGGACAGGGGAGCAAATGAGCAGTTCTTC
D gene: TRBD1; clone size: -; J gene: TRBJ1-2; V gene: TRBV29-1; CDR3 protein: CSAEQGALTYGYTF; CDR3 DNA: TGCAGCGCCGAACAGGGGGCGCTTACCTATGGCTACACCTTC
D gene: -; clone size: -; J gene: TRBJ2-7; V gene: TRBV19; CDR3 protein: CASSTNPRGYEQYF; CDR3 DNA: TGTGCCAGTAGCACTAATCCCAGGGGTTACGAGCAGTACTTC
D gene: TRBD2; clone size: -; J gene: TRBJ2-1; V gene: TRBV3-1/TRBV3-2; CDR3 protein: CASSRLAGNAYNEQFF; CDR3 DNA: TGTGCCAGCAGCCGACTAGCGGGGAACGCCTACAATGAGCAGTTCTTC
D gene: TRBD1; clone size: once; J gene: TRBJ1-1; V gene: TRBV19; CDR3 protein: CASSRKRQGTGPEAFF; CDR3 DNA: TGTGCCAGTAGTAGAAAGCGACAGGGAACGGGGCCTGAAGCTTTCTTT
D gene: -; clone size: -; J gene: TRBJ2-3; V gene: TRBV29-1; CDR3 protein: CSVGLQGTDTQYF; CDR3 DNA: TGCAGCGTAGGGCTCCAAGGCACAGATACGCAGTATTTT
D gene: -; clone size: once; J gene: TRBJ1-6; V gene: TRBV6-2/TRBV6-3; CDR3 protein: CASSYFRQTGEPLHF; CDR3 DNA: TGTGCCAGCAGTTACTTCCGTCAAACCGGGGAACCCCTCCACTTT
D gene: TRBD1; clone size: once; J gene: TRBJ1-2; V gene: TRBV5-1; CDR3 protein: CASSIPTGESYGYTF; CDR3 DNA: TGCGCCAGCAGCATTCCGACAGGGGAAAGCTATGGCTACACCTTC
D gene: -; clone size: -; J gene: TRBJ2-1; V gene: TRBV2; CDR3 protein: CASSASGSQIPGEQFF; CDR3 DNA: TGTGCCAGCAGTGCCAGCGGATCTCAAATACCCGGGGAGCAGTTCTTC
D gene: -; clone size: -; J gene: TRBJ2-2; V gene: TRBV6-5; CDR3 protein: CATKQGGSTGELFF; CDR3 DNA: TGTGCCACCAAACAGGGGGGGAGTACCGGGGAGCTGTTTTTT
D gene: TRBD2; clone size: once; J gene: TRBJ2-3; V gene: TRBV4-3; CDR3 protein: CASSRNIAGGRSTDTQYF; CDR3 DNA: TGCGCCAGCAGCCGGAACATAGCGGGGGGGCGTAGCACAGATACGCAGTATTTT
D gene: TRBD1; clone size: -; J gene: TRBJ1-5; V gene: TRBV7-2; CDR3 protein: CASSLGQGAGGSNQPQHF; CDR3 DNA: TGTGCCAGCAGCCTGGGACAGGGCGCCGGGGGAAGCAATCAGCCCCAGCATTTT
D gene: -; clone size: -; J gene: TRBJ2-7; V gene: TRBV30; CDR3 protein: CAWSPTVGPSYEQYF; CDR3 DNA: TGTGCCTGGAGTCCGACAGTAGGGCCCTCCTACGAGCAGTACTTC
D gene: -; clone size: -; J gene: TRBJ1-5; V gene: TRBV3-1/TRBV3-2; CDR3 protein: CASSPGGGYGNQPQHF; CDR3 DNA: TGTGCCAGCAGCCCCGGGGGAGGGTACGGCAATCAGCCCCAGCATTTT